The 28 T cell receptor beta chains below come from one sample, sequenced in a study of CD8 T cells in ankylosing spondylitis. TCRdb analysed the 5' RACE reads with MiXCR anew, one entry per CDR3 protein. The repertoire consists of approximately 150,000 distinct CDR3 sequences, with approximately 10% occurring once and the leading ten covering around 16%. Sequenced input: blood, either unsorted or a sorted T cell fraction (not recorded which). Receptor source: a female donor with ankylosing spondylitis or in good health (not recorded which).

This clonotype was counted ten times or more. This chain uses TRBV4-3 with TRBJ1-1; perhaps TRBD1 as D (6 bases). From germline, CDR1 is LGHNA and CDR2 YSLEER. CDR3 length equals 15 residues. Trimming removed 1 base from V and 0 bases from J, with 9 bases in between. CDR3 loop: CASSQGRTVNTEAFF. CDR3 bases: TGCGCCAGCAGCCAAGGACGGACAGTGAACACTGAAGCTTTCTTT.

This clonotype has ten or more counts. V gene TRBV6-5 combines with J gene TRBJ1-2; D uncertain. The germline V and J ends were trimmed by 2 bases and 6 bases, with 10 bases remaining between them. The CDR3 spans 13 residues. Germline CDR1 and CDR2: MNHEY and SVGAGI. The CDR3 here is CASSYAGLDGYTF. The CDR3 DNA sequence: TGTGCCAGCAGTTACGCAGGCCTCGATGGCTACACCTTC.

The sample holds many counts of this clonotype. The chain is built from TRBV6-2 or TRBV6-3 and TRBJ2-3; no definite D call. V lost 2 bases to trimming and J lost 6 bases, with 18 bases between them. The germline CDR1 and CDR2 sequences are MNHEY and SVGEGT. CDR3 length: 16 amino acids. The CDR3 is CASSYGNAATVDTQYF. The CDR3 DNA reads as TGTGCCAGCAGTTACGGAAATGCGGCTACCGTGGATACGCAGTATTTT.

The chain recombines TRBV27 with TRBJ2-1; D possibly corresponds to TRBD2 (5 bases). V shed 4 bases and J shed 3 bases, with 13 bases lying between them. The CDR3 is 15 residues long. The V gene's germline CDR1 is MNHEY and CDR2 SMNVEV (reference sequence). As DNA, the CDR3 is TGTGCCAGCAGTTATGGAACAAGCGGCTACAATGAGCAGTTCTTC. It encodes CASSYGTSGYNEQFF.

This sequence joins TRBV7-2 and TRBJ2-7; possible D gene TRBD2, 6 bases. The V end was cut by 5 bases, the J end by 9 bases, with 26 bases between. Per the germline V gene, CDR1 is SGHTA and CDR2 is FQGNSA. This CDR3 has 16 residues. CDR3 sequence reads: CASSVRAETREPRQYF. CDR3 DNA sequence: TGTGCCAGCAGCGTCCGTGCCGAGACTAGGGAGCCGCGGCAGTACTTC.

This clonotype has only a few counts. The rearrangement uses TRBV6-1 and TRBJ1-1, with 7 bases fitting TRBD1. The CDR3 runs 14 residues. The V segment lost 4 bases and the J segment 4 bases; nucleotides outside the gene matches: 6. Germline lookup yields CDR1 MNHNS and CDR2 SASEGT. The chain's CDR3 is CASSATGAPTEAFF. The CDR3 nucleotides read TGTGCCAGCAGTGCAACAGGGGCACCCACTGAAGCTTTCTTT.

The table lists this clonotype with a few counts. One end of the junction varies from germline; a read error may be responsible. The rearrangement links TRBV20-1 to TRBJ1-1; weak D call: TRBD1 (5 bases). The germline gives CDR1 DFQATT, CDR2 SNEGSKA (reference sequence). The CDR3 loop spans 15 amino acids. In nucleotides, the CDR3 is TGCAGTGCTGGAGATCTAACAGGATTGGCCACTGAAGCTTTCTTT. It encodes CSAGDLTGLATEAFF.

This rearrangement joins TRBV7-8 to TRBJ2-7; the D call may be TRBD1 or TRBD2 (5 bases each). CDR1 SGHVS and CDR2 FQNEAQ come from the germline V gene. The CDR3 has 14 amino acids. Trimming pared 1 base from V and 5 bases from J, leaving 12 bases between. CDR3 nucleotide sequence: TGTGCCAGCAGCTTAGGTGTAGGGACGGACGAGCAGTACTTC. This sequence encodes CASSLGVGTDEQYF.

The chain is built from TRBV6-2 or TRBV6-3 and TRBJ2-2; a possible D gene is TRBD1 (6 bases). The V and J ends lost 6 bases and 3 bases respectively, with 23 bases between them. The CDR3 has 18 amino acids. Germline loops: CDR1 MNHEY, CDR2 SVGEGT. This CDR3 is CASSQKGPGTPYTGELFF. The CDR3 bases are TGTGCCAGCAGCCAGAAGGGTCCCGGGACACCTTACACCGGGGAGCTGTTTTTT.

Here the CDR3 reads CATSDTGTSGETQYF. CDR3 DNA: TGTGCCACCAGTGACACAGGGACTAGCGGAGAGACCCAGTACTTC. The genes are TRBV24-1 and TRBJ2-5; 11 nucleotides line up with TRBD2. This CDR3 region has 15 residues. The V gene's germline CDR1 is KGHDR and CDR2 SFDVKD. Trimming cost V 4 bases and J 4 bases; bases outside gene matches: 4.

V gene TRBV6-2 or TRBV6-3 combines with J gene TRBJ2-7; D is possibly TRBD1 (5 bases). CDR1 is MNHEY and CDR2 is SVGEGT in the germline V gene. The CDR3 runs 19 residues. V lost 6 bases, J lost 6 bases, and 33 bases lay in between. The CDR3 DNA sequence: TGTGCCAGCAGGGATCCGGACGGTGTTGTCAGGGAAACGGTTATCGAGCAGTACTTC. This codes for CASRDPDGVVRETVIEQYF.

V and J are TRBV20-1 and TRBJ2-1, with 12 positions matching TRBD2. The V gene end was trimmed by 6 bases and the J gene end by 6 bases; junction bases not matched to a gene: 9. CDR3 length equals 15 residues. CDR1 and CDR2 (germline): DFQATT, SNEGSKA (reference sequence). Here the CDR3 DNA reads TGCAGTGCCACCACCGGGACTAGCGGGTTCAATGAGCAGTTCTTC. Translation: CSATTGTSGFNEQFF.

The chain uses TRBV6-2 or TRBV6-3 and TRBJ2-1; the D gene is possibly TRBD2 (6 bases). Deletions cut 2 bases from V and 6 bases from J, with 11 bases between. There are 14 residues in the CDR3. CDR1 is MNHEY and CDR2 is SVGEGT in the germline V gene. This CDR3 is CASSYAGLINEQFF. Written as DNA, the CDR3 is TGTGCCAGCAGTTACGCGGGACTCATCAATGAGCAGTTCTTC.

V is TRBV30 and J is TRBJ2-1, with 7 nucleotides matching TRBD2. With V trimmed by 3 bases and J by 7 bases, 6 bases remained unmatched. This CDR3 comprises 13 residues. CDR1 and CDR2 from the germline V gene are GTSNPN and SVGIG (reference sequence). In DNA form, the CDR3 reads TGTGCCTGGAGCAGCGGGATGGGAAATGAGCAGTTCTTC. This codes for CAWSSGMGNEQFF.

This chain links TRBV2 with TRBJ2-2, with D maybe TRBD2 (6 bases). This CDR3 region has 16 residues. The ends were cut back, 7 bases at V and 0 bases at J, with 15 bases in the middle. Germline V gene data show CDR1 as SNHLY and CDR2 as FYNNEI. The CDR3 DNA reads as TGTGCCAGCACCCGGCGGGATTACGCGAACACCGGGGAGCTGTTTTTT. Translated, it gives CASTRRDYANTGELFF.

This clonotype was detected many times. The J gene is TRBJ2-5, the V gene TRBV2; D gene ambiguous. The CDR3 covers 11 residues. The germline V and J ends were trimmed by 10 bases and 3 bases, with 9 bases remaining between them. Germline CDR1 and CDR2: SNHLY and FYNNEI. CDR3 residues: CATRFEETQYF. DNA of the CDR3: TGTGCCACCCGATTCGAAGAGACCCAGTACTTC.

This clonotype was observed a handful of times. The genes are TRBV15 and TRBJ2-7; a weak D match, TRBD2 (7 bases). The V gene's germline CDR1 is LNHNV and CDR2 YYDKDF (reference sequence). This CDR3 region has 12 residues. V dropped 8 bases and J dropped 6 bases, with 14 bases sitting between them. CDR3: CATEGGGSEQYF. CDR3 bases: TGTGCCACCGAAGGGGGGGGGAGCGAGCAGTACTTC.

The chain joins TRBV29-1 to TRBJ2-7; 8 bases map to TRBD1. The CDR3 runs to 12 residues. The V segment lost 6 bases and the J segment 4 bases; nucleotides outside the gene matches: 5. Per germline, CDR1 SQVTM and CDR2 ANQGSEA. The CDR3 region is CSVAGQGYEQYF. In DNA, the CDR3 is TGCAGCGTAGCTGGACAGGGTTACGAGCAGTACTTC.

Many counts were recorded for this clonotype. The chain is built from TRBV3-1 and TRBJ2-1; D not resolved. Germline V gene sequence: CDR1 LGHDT, CDR2 YNNKEL (reference sequence). Trimming left V 4 bases short and J 5 bases short, with 15 bases between. The CDR3 is 15 amino acids. CDR3 DNA sequence: TGTGCCAGCAGCCCAGACACCCACCTGGACAATGAGCAGTTCTTC. As protein: CASSPDTHLDNEQFF.

This clonotype was found a few times. The chain is built from TRBV10-2 and TRBJ2-1, with TRBD2 matching over 12 bases. CDR1 and CDR2 from the germline V gene are WSHSY and SAAADI. The CDR3 has 15 amino acids. J lost 0 bases, V lost 9 bases, and 3 bases had no gene match. The CDR3 region has the DNA TGCGCCAGTTCGACTAGCGGGGGCTCCTACAATGAGCAGTTCTTC. Its translation: CASSTSGGSYNEQFF.

This chain connects TRBV28 to TRBJ2-7; D unclear. CDR1 and CDR2 from the germline V gene are MDHEN and SYDVKM. Deletions cut 2 bases from V and 0 bases from J, with 8 bases between. CDR3 length equals 14 residues. The CDR3 DNA is TGTGCCAGCAGTTTAGTATCCCACTCCTACGAGCAGTACTTC. It encodes CASSLVSHSYEQYF.

This clonotype showed up many times. The chain recombines TRBV4-3 with TRBJ2-3; D is ambiguous. V was shortened by 4 bases and J by 2 bases, with 13 bases between the two germline ends. The CDR3 sequence is 15 residues long. The germline V gene has CDR1 LGHNA and CDR2 YSLEER. The CDR3 reads CASSPMPTPTDTQYF. CDR3 DNA sequence: TGCGCCAGCAGCCCGATGCCAACCCCCACAGATACGCAGTATTTT.

This clonotype came up many times. This chain links TRBV29-1 with TRBJ2-1; maybe TRBD2 (7 bases). Germline lookup yields CDR1 SQVTM and CDR2 ANQGSEA. V was clipped by 4 bases and J by 2 bases, with 9 bases between them. This CDR3 contains 13 residues. CDR3 nucleotides: TGCAGCGTTGTAGGGGGGGCCTACAATGAGCAGTTCTTC. Amino acids: CSVVGGAYNEQFF.

This clonotype has at least ten counts. V gene TRBV7-2 combines with J gene TRBJ2-7; 7 bases fit TRBD2. V trimming: 2 bases; J trimming: 5 bases; junction bases outside the gene matches: 9. The CDR3 has 15 amino acids. Germline V gene sequence: CDR1 SGHTA, CDR2 FQGNSA. The CDR3 spells CASSLQGGSLNEQYF. For the CDR3, the DNA is TGTGCCAGCAGCTTACAGGGCGGGAGTCTCAACGAGCAGTACTTC.

V usage is TRBV2 and J usage is TRBJ2-7; D is uncertain. Trimming shortened V by 0 bases and J by 3 bases, and 6 bases separated the two germline ends. This CDR3 is built from 13 residues. Looked up from germline, CDR1 is SNHLY and CDR2 is FYNNEI. CDR3 sequence: CASSEARGYEQYF. In DNA, the CDR3 is TGTGCCAGCAGTGAAGCGCGCGGCTACGAGCAGTACTTC.

This clonotype came up a few times. The gene calls are TRBV20-1 and TRBJ2-7, with TRBD2 identical over 13 bases. With V trimmed by 4 bases and J by 4 bases, 7 bases remained unmatched. This CDR3 is built from 15 residues. Germline V gene lookup returns CDR1 DFQATT and CDR2 SNEGSKA (reference sequence). CDR3 sequence: CSAKGLAGMIYEQYF. The CDR3 nucleotides are TGCAGTGCTAAGGGACTAGCGGGAATGATTTACGAGCAGTACTTC.

The chain has TRBV10-3 and TRBJ1-2, with a possible D match to TRBD1 (5 bases). V gave up 9 bases and J gave up 3 bases, with 14 bases separating them. The CDR3 extends over 13 amino acids. Per the germline V gene, CDR1 is ENHRY and CDR2 is SYGVKD. The CDR3 DNA sequence: TGTGCCATGGGCCCTGGGACGGACTATGGCTACACCTTC. Encoded protein: CAMGPGTDYGYTF.

The chain combines TRBV4-3 with TRBJ2-1, with TRBD2 matching over 11 bases. J lost 2 bases, V lost 0 bases, and 3 bases had no gene match. The CDR3 is made up of 17 amino acids. Looked up from germline, CDR1 is LGHNA and CDR2 is YSLEER. The CDR3 bases are TGCGCCAGCAGCCAAGAAATAGCGGGAGGGCCCTACAATGAGCAGTTCTTC. Translation gives CASSQEIAGGPYNEQFF.